Presented here are 2 T cell receptor beta chains from one specimen sequenced in a study of blood T cell dynamics during melanoma immunotherapy. The sample's time point: pre-treatment baseline. Only in-frame clones appear in the TCRdb table, and some are missing; sequencing was by immunoSEQ multiplex PCR. Among about 9,600 clones listed, approximately 91% were seen once. The specimen comprised blood, sampled from a patient treated with checkpoint blockade. Receptors originate from a human donor with melanoma.

V gene TRBV10-3 combines with J gene TRBJ1-4, with D unresolved. The CDR3 is 14 residues long. V was cut by 2 bases and J by 0 bases, with 4 bases left in between. The germline CDR1 and CDR2 sequences are ENHRY and SYGVKD. CDR3 nucleotide sequence: TGTGCCATCAGTGAGGGAGCAACTAATGAAAAACTGTTTTTT. This codes for CAISEGATNEKLFF.

The rearrangement uses TRBV28 and TRBJ2-1; D is possibly TRBD1 or TRBD2 (5 bases each). V gave up 4 bases and J gave up 3 bases, with 10 bases separating them. The CDR3 consists of 14 residues. Germline CDR1 reads MDHEN; CDR2 reads SYDVKM. The DNA for the CDR3 is TGTGCCAGCAGTTCCATGAGGGGCTACAATGAGCAGTTCTTC. This encodes CASSSMRGYNEQFF.